The present T cell receptor beta chain was sequenced within a study of preoperative IRX-2 immunotherapy in early breast cancer. Clones were sequenced by immunoSEQ multiplex PCR, and TCRdb holds only the in-frame ones, with some missing. The table includes around 28,000 clones, just under 80% detected once. This CDR3 is 14 amino acids long. V lost 3 bases and J lost 5, with 13 bases in between. Germline CDR1 reads SGHNT; CDR2 reads YENEEA. This clone was detected a few times. The treatment: preoperative locoregional IRX-2 cytokine immunotherapy. This phase Ib study tested locoregional IRX-2 cytokine immunotherapy given before surgery.

The TCR was taken from a human donor with breast cancer. Sample: lymph node tissue, taken before IRX-2 immunotherapy. The chain links TRBV11-3 to TRBJ1-1, with D possibly being TRBD1 (5 bases). CDR3 in DNA: TGTGCCAGCAGCTTCATACAGGATGGGACTGAAGCTTTCTTT. Its translation is CASSFIQDGTEAFF. Using reference TRBV11-3 and TRBJ1-1 for the parts outside the CDR3, the full variable domain is EAGVVQSPRYKIIEKKQPVAFWCNPISGHNTLYWYLQNLGQGPELLIRYENEEAVDDSQLPKDRFSAERLKGVDSTLKIQPAELGDSAVYLCASSFIQDGTEAFFGQGTRLTVV.